This TCR beta chain was sequenced for a study of T-cell memory formation after mild COVID-19. Regarding the study as a whole: There were some responding clones in pre-infection memory, which suggested that cross-reactive memory had joined. Contracting clones localized mainly to CM and EM when CD4+ and mainly to EMRA when CD8+. Whereas later expanders leaned CD4+, clones contracting day 15 to 85 showed a balanced CD4/CD8 makeup.

5'RACE primed at constant segments yielded TCR alpha and TCR beta cDNA libraries bearing sample barcodes and UMIs. A single record per CDR3 protein comes from TCRdb applying MiXCR to the 5' RACE reads. This sample has some 210,000 distinct CDR3 sequences, with roughly a tenth found just once. Remarks on this clonotype: What it binds is not known.

The V gene lost 4 bases and the J gene lost 5 bases, with 11 bases spanning the gap. The germline V gene has CDR1 MNHNS and CDR2 SASEGT. This CDR3 region has 13 residues. Sequencing used PBMCs or a T cell subset sorted from them (not recorded which). This TCR was sampled from a man between 18 and 35 years old who had mild COVID-19 (a few samples of this study predate the infection). Cell type and time point are not known. The V call is TRBV6-1, the J call TRBJ1-2; D is uncertain. The CDR3, as DNA: TGTGCCAGCAGTGTTTGGGGAGAGTATGGCTACACCTTC. Its translation: CASSVWGEYGYTF.